The TCR beta chain under discussion was sequenced for a study of cytotoxic CD8 clonotypes in ibrutinib-treated CLL. The CDR3 length is 12 residues. V lost 1 base to trimming and J lost 8 bases, with 8 bases between them. Germline CDR1 is SGHTA and CDR2 is FQGNSA. TCRdb keeps only in-frame clones here, not all; method: immunoSEQ multiplex PCR. The sample gives approximately 190,000 clones, more than 75% of which show up once; approximately 10% is in the top ten. Findings and limits, study-wide: Patients had baseline clonality above age-matched healthy donors, and this clonality moved with circulating CD8+ T-cell counts. Clonality went higher at ibrutinib response and then dropped back toward baseline at progression.

About this clone itself: The antigen is not known.

The sequences come from PBMCs, collected after 12 months of ibrutinib treatment. The sequence derives from a human donor with chronic lymphocytic leukemia. The V gene is TRBV7-2, the J gene TRBJ1-1, with D perhaps TRBD1 (5 bases). CDR3 coding DNA: TGTGCCAGCAGCTTAGAATGGGACGAAGCTTTCTTT. It encodes CASSLEWDEAFF.